This T cell receptor beta chain emerged from a study of cytomegalovirus exposure and HLA in healthy donors. Whole-study findings and limits: TCR beta chains numbering more than 150 were designated cytomegalovirus-associated. Most TCR sequences were uncommon, yet certain public TCRs appeared in many donors. Published work reported that the classifier diagnosed cytomegalovirus status with high specificity and sensitivity.

Separate from the roughly 700-subject first cohort, the roughly 120-subject validation cohort was the one that the donors belonged to. Concerning this clone: Its cognate antigen is unknown.

The CDR3 covers 16 residues. Germline-derived CDR1 and CDR2 are SGHAT and FQDESV (reference sequence). V shed 5 bases and J shed 2 bases, with 19 bases lying between them. Assay used: immunoSEQ multiplex PCR; TCRdb lists only in-frame clones, some missing. This table has about 130,000 clones, 85% to 90% appearing once. This chain connects TRBV11-1 to TRBJ2-7; a weak D match, TRBD2 (6 bases). The sample taken for sequencing was PBMCs. The sequence was collected from a woman aged 25 to 39 in good health and CMV-seropositive. The CDR3 bases are TGTGCCAGCAGCACCCAGGGACTCCTAACCCCCTACGAGCAGTACTTC. This sequence encodes CASSTQGLLTPYEQYF.